This TCR beta chain was recorded in a study of shared clonotypes between healthy human individuals. Trimming took 5 bases from V and 7 from J; bases not matched to a gene: 10. The CDR3 is 14 residues long. The germline CDR1 and CDR2 sequences are SGHTA and FQGNSA. Clones were read by immunoSEQ multiplex PCR, and TCRdb kept only the in-frame ones, dropping some. The repertoire has about 2.5 million clones, 85% to 95% of them found once; the top ten carry 0.37%. V and J are TRBV7-2 and TRBJ2-7, with 8 positions matching TRBD1. The clonotype was recovered from a man younger than 35 in good health. Some clones in this sample may be carry-over from other donors' samples. Sequencing was done on a sample of naive CD4+ T cells from PBMCs. Subset of the sample: CD45RA+ positively selected. CDR3 nucleotide sequence: TGTGCCAGCAGCACGGGCCAGACAGGGGTAGAGCAGTACTTC. This gives the protein CASSTGQTGVEQYF.